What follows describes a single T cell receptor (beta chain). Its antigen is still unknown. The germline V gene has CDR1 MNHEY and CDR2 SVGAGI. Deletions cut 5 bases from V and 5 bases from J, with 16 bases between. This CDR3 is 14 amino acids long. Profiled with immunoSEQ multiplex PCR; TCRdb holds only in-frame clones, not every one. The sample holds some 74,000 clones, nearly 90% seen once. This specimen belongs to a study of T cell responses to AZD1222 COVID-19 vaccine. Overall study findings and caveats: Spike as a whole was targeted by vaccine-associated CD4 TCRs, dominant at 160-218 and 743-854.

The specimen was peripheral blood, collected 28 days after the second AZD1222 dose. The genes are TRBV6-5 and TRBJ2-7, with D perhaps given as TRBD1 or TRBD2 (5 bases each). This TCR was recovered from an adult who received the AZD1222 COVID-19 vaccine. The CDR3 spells CASSHLGPKDEQYF. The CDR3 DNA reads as TGTGCCAGCAGTCACCTGGGACCGAAGGACGAGCAGTACTTC.